The 18 T cell receptor beta chains presented below share a single source sample, sequenced in a study of vaccination and CD4 T cells after COVID-19. No antigen has been assigned to these receptors. Stated treatment: roughly ten-day PBMC culture with coronavirus spike peptide pools or control peptides (ViraFEST assay). CD4+ T-cell collection from the unexposed donor predated the COVID-19 pandemic (2011-2018). Sequencing of DNA taken from cultured CD4+ T cells relied on the Oncomine TCR Beta short-read assay. Using its own MiXCR run on the PCR reads, TCRdb lists one record per CDR3 protein. The repertoire holds about 5,400 distinct CDR3 sequences, with 62% as singletons. The sample comprised CD4+ T cells from blood, cultured in vitro. The receptor set was obtained from a human donor in good health.

This sequence joins TRBV20-1 and TRBJ2-1, with TRBD2 identical over 7 bases. Germline V gene sequence: CDR1 DFQATT, CDR2 SNEGSKA (reference sequence). V was pared by 3 bases and J by 6 bases, with 8 bases of the junction left unmatched. The CDR3 has 14 residues. Here the CDR3 DNA reads TGCAGTGCTAGTCCCGGACTAGACTCCAATGAGCAGTTCTTC. It encodes CSASPGLDSNEQFF.

V and J are TRBV21-1 and TRBJ1-2; the table names TRBD1, a call not compared with the DNA. TRBV21-1 is termed a pseudogene. The CDR3 runs 13 residues. The CDR3 DNA sequence: TGTGCCAGCAGCAAAGGGGGCCTCTATGGCTACACCTTC. Amino acid sequence: CASSKGGLYGYTF.

The rearrangement uses TRBV27 and TRBJ1-6, with D perhaps matching TRBD1 (5 bases). This CDR3 region has 17 residues. In germline, CDR1 is MNHEY, CDR2 SMNVEV (reference sequence). V lost 5 bases and J 4 bases, leaving 18 bases between the germline ends. This CDR3 reads CASSLNPRQLYNSPLHF. The CDR3 bases are TGTGCCAGCAGTCTAAATCCTCGACAGCTTTATAATTCACCCCTCCACTTT.

CDR3 bases: TGCAGTGCTAGCGCTCCGACTGGCACAGATACGCAGTATTTT. It yields the protein CSASAPTGTDTQYF. V usage is TRBV20-1 and J usage is TRBJ2-3; D not resolved. Per germline, CDR1 DFQATT and CDR2 SNEGSKA (reference sequence). The CDR3 runs 14 residues. V lost 3 bases to trimming and J lost 1 base, with 11 bases between them.

This clonotype came up once. The chain couples TRBV6-2 or TRBV6-3 to TRBJ2-3, with 9 bases aligning to TRBD2. CDR1 is MNHEY and CDR2 is SVGEGT in the germline V gene. This CDR3 is 15 amino acids long. Unmatched junction bases numbered 6, after V lost 8 bases and J lost 0 bases. In nucleotides, the CDR3 is TGTGCCAGCCATGTTCTAGCGGGAAGCACAGATACGCAGTATTTT. Residues: CASHVLAGSTDTQYF.

The rearrangement joins TRBV6-1 to TRBJ2-1; TRBD2 is a possible D gene (6 bases). Germline CDR1 is MNHNS and CDR2 is SASEGT. This CDR3 is 14 amino acids long. The V and J ends lost 6 bases and 6 bases respectively, with 15 bases between them. The CDR3 nucleotides are TGTGCCAGCAGGACCACTAGCAGTTCCAATGAGCAGTTCTTC. Protein sequence: CASRTTSSSNEQFF.

The chain couples TRBV12-3 or TRBV12-4 to TRBJ1-1, with no clear D. The CDR3 contains 11 residues. The V and J ends lost 6 bases and 3 bases respectively, with 5 bases between them. CDR3 DNA: TGTGCCAGCAGAGCCTACACTGAAGCTTTCTTT. Translation: CASRAYTEAFF.

The chain uses TRBV6-1 and TRBJ1-6; D is undetermined. There are 15 residues in the CDR3. Trimming pared 4 bases from V and 0 bases from J, leaving 7 bases between. Germline V gene lookup returns CDR1 MNHNS and CDR2 SASEGT. CDR3 in DNA: TGTGCCAGCAGTGCCCGGAGCTCCTATAATTCACCCCTCCACTTT. Translation: CASSARSSYNSPLHF.

This chain uses TRBV15 with TRBJ1-1; 7 bases map to TRBD1. The V gene's germline CDR1 is LNHNV and CDR2 YYDKDF (reference sequence). The CDR3 totals 19 residues. V gave up 0 bases and J gave up 3 bases; unmatched junction bases: 16. The CDR3 DNA reads as TGTGCCACCAGCAGAGAATTGATTTCGGTAGGGGGCCTGGACACTGAAGCTTTCTTT. This sequence encodes CATSRELISVGGLDTEAFF.

This clonotype has just a few counts. This rearrangement joins TRBV7-2 to TRBJ2-5; 8 positions agree with TRBD1. V gave up 6 bases and J gave up 5 bases; unmatched junction bases: 5. The CDR3 totals 13 residues. Germline-derived CDR1 and CDR2 are SGHTA and FQGNSA. The DNA of the CDR3 is TGTGCCAGCAGGCAGGGGGCGGGGGAGACCCAGTACTTC. It translates to CASRQGAGETQYF.

This sequence joins TRBV6-1 and TRBJ2-7; D uncertain. The CDR3 consists of 13 residues. Deletions cut 4 bases from V and 4 bases from J, with 11 bases between. Germline-derived CDR1 and CDR2 are MNHNS and SASEGT. DNA for the CDR3: TGTGCCAGCAGTGTAGAAATACATTACGAGCAGTACTTC. The encoded protein is CASSVEIHYEQYF.

With respect to this clonotype: A junction boundary mismatches the germline segment, possibly from a read error. The V gene is TRBV7-2, the J gene TRBJ2-3; 9 nucleotides line up with TRBD2. CDR1 SGHTA and CDR2 FQGNSA come from the germline V gene. The CDR3 is 16 amino acids. CDR3 in DNA: TGCGCCAGCAGCCAAGTAGCGGGGGCCCGCACAGATACGCAGTATTTT. This sequence encodes CASSQVAGARTDTQYF.

This clonotype appeared once. The V and J genes are TRBV27 and TRBJ2-4; 8 bases are shared with TRBD2. This CDR3 has 14 residues. CDR1 and CDR2 (germline): MNHEY, SMNVEV (reference sequence). Losses at the gene ends were 6 bases for V and 7 bases for J; bases not matched to a gene: 8. The CDR3 region has the DNA TGTGCCAGCAGCACTCGGGGGGGGTGGAACATTCAGTACTTC. Translating gives CASSTRGGWNIQYF.

The chain uses TRBV6-5 and TRBJ1-1; possibly TRBD1 for D (5 bases). CDR3 size: 13 residues. The V gene's germline CDR1 is MNHEY and CDR2 SVGAGI. The V end was cut by 4 bases, the J end by 5 bases, with 11 bases between. CDR3 nucleotide sequence: TGTGCCAGCAGTTTTCTCGGGGGAACTGAAGCTTTCTTT. As protein: CASSFLGGTEAFF.

The chain employs TRBV5-6 and TRBJ1-1; weak D call: TRBD1 (5 bases). This CDR3 has 14 amino acids. Germline V gives CDR1 SGHDT, CDR2 YYEEEE. Trimming pared 4 bases from V and 1 base from J, leaving 11 bases between. For the CDR3, the DNA is TGTGCCAGCAGCGTCGGCACAGGGAACACTGAAGCTTTCTTT. Amino acid sequence: CASSVGTGNTEAFF.

This clonotype was seen only once. This rearrangement joins TRBV9 to TRBJ1-2; D is unclear. The CDR3 is 15 amino acids. V lost 1 base and J lost 4, with 14 bases in between. In germline, CDR1 is SGDLS, CDR2 YYNGEE. The CDR3 sequence is CASSVLDIQSYGYTF. The CDR3 DNA is TGTGCCAGCAGCGTATTAGACATACAAAGCTATGGCTACACCTTC.

The genes are TRBV25-1 and TRBJ1-5, with D unresolved. This CDR3 has 13 amino acids. V was pared by 6 bases and J by 2 bases, with 8 bases between. The germline V gene has CDR1 MGHDK and CDR2 SYGVNS. In DNA form, the CDR3 reads TGTGCCAGCAGGGGATTAGGCAATCAGCCCCAGCATTTT. This gives the protein CASRGLGNQPQHF. The complete variable domain, with remaining parts taken from reference TRBV25-1 and TRBJ1-5, reads EADIYQTPRYLVIGTGKKITLECSQTMGHDKMYWYQQDPGMELHLIHYSYGVNSTEKGDLSSESTVSRIRTEHFPLTLESARPSHTSQYLCASRGLGNQPQHFGDGTRLSIL.

The chain joins TRBV6-1 to TRBJ1-3; D call uncertain. V was pared by 7 bases and J by 7 bases, with 11 bases between. Germline V gene sequence: CDR1 MNHNS, CDR2 SASEGT. CDR3 length: 12 amino acids. In nucleotides, the CDR3 is TGTGCCAGCACTATGGCTAAGAACACCATATATTTT. Encoded protein: CASTMAKNTIYF.